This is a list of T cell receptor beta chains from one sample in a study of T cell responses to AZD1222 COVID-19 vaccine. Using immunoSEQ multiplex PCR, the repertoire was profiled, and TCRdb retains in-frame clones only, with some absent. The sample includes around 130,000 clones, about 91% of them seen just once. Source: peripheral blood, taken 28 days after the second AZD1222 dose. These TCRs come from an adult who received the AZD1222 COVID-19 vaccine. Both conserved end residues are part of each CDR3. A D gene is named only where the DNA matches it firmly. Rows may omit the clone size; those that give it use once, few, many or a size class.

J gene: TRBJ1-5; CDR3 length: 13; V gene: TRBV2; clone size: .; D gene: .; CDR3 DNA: TGTGCCAGCAGTCCAGGGAGCAATCAGCCCCAGCATTTT; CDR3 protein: CASSPGSNQPQHF
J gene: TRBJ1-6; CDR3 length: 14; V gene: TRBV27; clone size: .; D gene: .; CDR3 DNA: TGTGCCAGCAGTTTCGGGGTCCACAATTCACCCCTCCACTTT; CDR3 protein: CASSFGVHNSPLHF
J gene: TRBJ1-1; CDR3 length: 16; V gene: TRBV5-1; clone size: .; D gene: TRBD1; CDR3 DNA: TGCGCCAGCAGCTTAAAACCCTACAGGGGGCCCACTGAAGCTTTCTTT; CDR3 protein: CASSLKPYRGPTEAFF
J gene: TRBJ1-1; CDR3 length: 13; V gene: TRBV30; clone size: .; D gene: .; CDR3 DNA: TGTGCCTGGAGTGTAGGGTGGGAAACTGAAGCTTTCTTT; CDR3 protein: CAWSVGWETEAFF
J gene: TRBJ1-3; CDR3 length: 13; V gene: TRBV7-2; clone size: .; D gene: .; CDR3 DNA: TGTGCCAGCAGCTCCGGCTTGGGAAACACCATATATTTT; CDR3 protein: CASSSGLGNTIYF
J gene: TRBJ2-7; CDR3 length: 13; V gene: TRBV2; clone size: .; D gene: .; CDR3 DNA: TGTGCCGTGAGGCGGGGGCCCTCCTACGAGCAGTACTTC; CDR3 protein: CAVRRGPSYEQYF
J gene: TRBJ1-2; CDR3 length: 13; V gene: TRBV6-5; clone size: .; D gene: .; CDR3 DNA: TGTGCCAGCAGTTACGGTGGGACGTATGGCTACACCTTC; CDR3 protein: CASSYGGTYGYTF
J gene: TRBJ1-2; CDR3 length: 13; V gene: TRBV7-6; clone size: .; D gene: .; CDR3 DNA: TGTGCCAGCAGCTTTGCGGGGGCGGATGGCTACACCTTC; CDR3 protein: CASSFAGADGYTF
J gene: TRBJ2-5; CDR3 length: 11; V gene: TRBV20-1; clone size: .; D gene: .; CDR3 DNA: TGCAGTGCGGACACATTAGGGGCCCAGTACTTC; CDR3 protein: CSADTLGAQYF
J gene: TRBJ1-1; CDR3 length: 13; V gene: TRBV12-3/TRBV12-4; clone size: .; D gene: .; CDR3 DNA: TGTGCCAGCAGGGACAGACCGAACACTGAAGCTTTCTTT; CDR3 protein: CASRDRPNTEAFF
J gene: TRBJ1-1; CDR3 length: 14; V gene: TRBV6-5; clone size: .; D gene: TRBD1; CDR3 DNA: TGTGCCAGCCATATGTCGTCAGGGGGCGAGGTAGCTTTCTTT; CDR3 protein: CASHMSSGGEVAFF
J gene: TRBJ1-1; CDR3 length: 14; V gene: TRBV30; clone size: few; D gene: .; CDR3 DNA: TGTGCCTGGAGTGTTAACTGGGGGCGCACTGAAGCTTTCTTT; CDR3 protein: CAWSVNWGRTEAFF
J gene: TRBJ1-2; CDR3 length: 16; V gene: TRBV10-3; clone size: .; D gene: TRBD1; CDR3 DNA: TGTGCCATCAGTGCAATACTGACAGGGATTAGCTATGGCTACACCTTC; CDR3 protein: CAISAILTGISYGYTF
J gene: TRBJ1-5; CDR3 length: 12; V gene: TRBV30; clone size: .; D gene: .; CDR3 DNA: TGTGCCTGGAGTGGGCGAAGCAAGATCCAGCATTTT; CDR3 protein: CAWSGRSKIQHF
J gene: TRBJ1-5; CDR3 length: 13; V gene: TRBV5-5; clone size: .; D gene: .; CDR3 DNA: TGTGCCAGCAGCTTATCCAGCAATCAGCCCCAGCATTTT; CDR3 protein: CASSLSSNQPQHF
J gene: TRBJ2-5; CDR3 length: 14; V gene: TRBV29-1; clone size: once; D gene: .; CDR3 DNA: TGCAGCGTAAAACTAGGCACTAACCAAGAGACCCAGTACTTC; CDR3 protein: CSVKLGTNQETQYF
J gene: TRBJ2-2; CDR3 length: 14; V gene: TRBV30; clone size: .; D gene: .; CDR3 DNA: TGTGCCTGGAGTGTAGGGGGGGGCACCGGGGAGCTGTTTTTT; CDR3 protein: CAWSVGGGTGELFF
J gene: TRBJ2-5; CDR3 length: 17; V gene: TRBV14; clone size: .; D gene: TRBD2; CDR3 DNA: TGTGCCAGCAGTCTAATTCCGGGACTAGCGGAACAAGAGACCCAGTACTTC; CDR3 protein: CASSLIPGLAEQETQYF
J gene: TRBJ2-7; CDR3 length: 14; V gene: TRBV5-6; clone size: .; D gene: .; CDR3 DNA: TGTGCCAGCAGCTTGGTTGTGGGAAAGTACGAGCAGTACTTC; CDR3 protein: CASSLVVGKYEQYF
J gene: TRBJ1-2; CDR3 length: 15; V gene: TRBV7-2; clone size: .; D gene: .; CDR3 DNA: TGTGCCAGCAGCTTAGGTGGCAGGGGAGGCTCTGGCTACACCTTC; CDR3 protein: CASSLGGRGGSGYTF
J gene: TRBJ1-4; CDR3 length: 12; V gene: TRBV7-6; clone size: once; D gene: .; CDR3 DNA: TGTGCCAGCAGTCCTAGGACAGACAAACTGTTTTTT; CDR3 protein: CASSPRTDKLFF
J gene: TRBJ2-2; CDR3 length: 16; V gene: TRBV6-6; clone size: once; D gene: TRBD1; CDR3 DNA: TGTGCCAGCAGACCACCGGGACAGGCGAACACCGGGGAGCTGTTTTTT; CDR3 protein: CASRPPGQANTGELFF
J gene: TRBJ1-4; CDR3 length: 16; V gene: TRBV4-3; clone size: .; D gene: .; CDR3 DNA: TGCGCCAGCAGCCAAGATGTCTGGCCCGCTAATGAAAAACTGTTTTTT; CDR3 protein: CASSQDVWPANEKLFF
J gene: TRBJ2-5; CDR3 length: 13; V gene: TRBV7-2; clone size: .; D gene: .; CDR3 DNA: TGTGCCAGCAGCTTACCCCCGGGGGAGACCCAGTACTTC; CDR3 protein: CASSLPPGETQYF
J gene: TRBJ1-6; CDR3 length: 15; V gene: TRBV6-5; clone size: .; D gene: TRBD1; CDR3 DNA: TGTGCCAGCAGTCCCCCAGGACAGGGTCATTCACCCCTCCACTTT; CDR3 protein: CASSPPGQGHSPLHF
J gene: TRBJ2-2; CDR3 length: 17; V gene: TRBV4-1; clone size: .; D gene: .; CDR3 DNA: TGCGCCAGCAGCCAAACTCCGGGAACAGGACCAACCGGGGAGCTGTTTTTT; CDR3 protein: CASSQTPGTGPTGELFF
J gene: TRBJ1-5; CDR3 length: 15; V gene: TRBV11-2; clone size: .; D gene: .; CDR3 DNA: TGTGCCAGCAGCTTCGGATTGGAGAGCAATCAGCCCCAGCATTTT; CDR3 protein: CASSFGLESNQPQHF
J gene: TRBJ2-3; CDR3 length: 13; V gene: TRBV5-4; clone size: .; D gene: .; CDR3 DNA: TGTGCCAGCAGCTCGGCCGGCACAGATACGCAGTATTTT; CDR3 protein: CASSSAGTDTQYF
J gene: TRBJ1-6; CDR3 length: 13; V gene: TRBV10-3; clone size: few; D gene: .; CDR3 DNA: TGTGCCATCAGGGAGTCCTATAATTCACCCCTCCACTTT; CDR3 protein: CAIRESYNSPLHF
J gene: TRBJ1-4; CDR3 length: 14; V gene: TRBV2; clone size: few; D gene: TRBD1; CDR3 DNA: TGTGCCAGCAAAGGGACAGGTTGGAATGAAAAACTGTTTTTT; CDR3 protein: CASKGTGWNEKLFF
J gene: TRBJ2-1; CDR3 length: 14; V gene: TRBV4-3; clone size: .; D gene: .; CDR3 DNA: TGCGCCAGCAGCCAAGCCCTATTCTACAATGAGCAGTTCTTC; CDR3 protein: CASSQALFYNEQFF
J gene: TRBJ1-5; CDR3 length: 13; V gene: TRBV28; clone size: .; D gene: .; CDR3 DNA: TGTGCCAGCAGCCGGGGGTGGCGGCAGCCCCAGCATTTT; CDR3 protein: CASSRGWRQPQHF
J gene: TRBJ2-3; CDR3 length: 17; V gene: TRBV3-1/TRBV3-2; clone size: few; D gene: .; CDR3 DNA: TGTGCCAGCAGCCAAACAGGGACCTCGGGGGGCACAGATACGCAGTATTTT; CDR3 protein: CASSQTGTSGGTDTQYF
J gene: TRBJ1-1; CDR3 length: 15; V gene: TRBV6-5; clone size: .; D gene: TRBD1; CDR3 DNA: TGTGCCAGCGCGGGACAGGCGTGGGGGAACGCTGAAGCTTTCTTT; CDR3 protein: CASAGQAWGNAEAFF
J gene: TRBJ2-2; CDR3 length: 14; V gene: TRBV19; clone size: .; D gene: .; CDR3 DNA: TGTGCCAGTAGAGTGGGGGCGAACACCGGGGAGCTGTTTTTT; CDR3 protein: CASRVGANTGELFF
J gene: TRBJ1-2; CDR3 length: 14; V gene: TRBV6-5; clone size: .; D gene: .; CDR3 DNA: TGTGCCAGCAGTTACTCAAGGGGGTCTGAGGGCTACACCTTC; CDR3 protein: CASSYSRGSEGYTF
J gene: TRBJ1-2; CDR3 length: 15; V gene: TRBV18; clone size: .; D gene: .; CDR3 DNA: TGTGCCAGCTCACCGAACACTCAGGTTAACTATGGCTACACCTTC; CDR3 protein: CASSPNTQVNYGYTF
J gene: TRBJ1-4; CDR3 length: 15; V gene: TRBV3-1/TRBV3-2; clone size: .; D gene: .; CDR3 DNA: TGTGCCAGCAGCCAAGGGGGGGGGAGGTCTGGAAAACTGTTTTTT; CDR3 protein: CASSQGGGRSGKLFF
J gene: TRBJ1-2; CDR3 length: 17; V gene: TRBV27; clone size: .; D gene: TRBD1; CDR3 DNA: TGTGCCAGCAGCGAGGCTCAGCGGACAGGGGGAACGGATGGCTACACCTTC; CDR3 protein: CASSEAQRTGGTDGYTF